This T cell receptor beta chain emerged from a study of cytomegalovirus exposure and HLA in healthy donors. Vbeta (60) and Jbeta (13) primers were used in the PCR. The repertoire was sequenced with immunoSEQ multiplex PCR; TCRdb's copy has only in-frame clones and lacks some. The sample gives some 130,000 clones, around 63% of which show up once; over 1.5% is in the top ten. V gave up 1 base and J gave up 0 bases, with 24 bases separating them. This CDR3 spans 20 amino acids. Germline CDR1 and CDR2: SGHRS and YFSETQ. The chain uses TRBV5-1 and TRBJ2-3; tentative D call: TRBD2 (7 bases). The receptor comes from a human donor in good health. Sample: PBMCs. CDR3 DNA: TGCGCCAGCAGCTTGAATCACGGTTTACAGGGACTAATAAGCACAGATACGCAGTATTTT. Protein sequence: CASSLNHGLQGLISTDTQYF.